The rows below give T cell receptor beta chains drawn from one sample of a study of shared clonotypes between healthy human individuals. Assay used: immunoSEQ multiplex PCR; TCRdb lists only in-frame clones, some missing. The sample consists of about 95,000 clones, around two thirds of them appearing once. The sample consisted of memory CD8+ T cells sorted from blood. These receptors came from a man aged 25-45 years in good health. The CDR3 runs from the conserved cysteine through the conserved F or W. A D gene is named only where the DNA matches it firmly. The size of a clone is reported for some rows only, either as once, few or many, or as a class for expanded clones.

d_call j_call v_call clone_size cdr3_aa cdr3_nt
- TRBJ1-4 TRBV6-5 - CASSYSGGTNEKLFF TGTGCCAGCAGTTACTCGGGGGGGACTAATGAAAAACTGTTTTTT
TRBD1 TRBJ2-7 TRBV28 - CASTPMRGTGYEQYF TGTGCCAGCACCCCGATGCGAGGGACAGGCTACGAGCAGTACTTC
- TRBJ2-7 TRBV5-1 - CASSFEGSYEQYF TGCGCCAGCAGCTTCGAAGGGTCCTACGAGCAGTACTTC
TRBD2 TRBJ2-2 TRBV11-3 - CASSRSGSGNTGELFF TGTGCCAGCAGCCGTAGCGGGAGTGGGAACACCGGGGAGCTGTTTTTT
TRBD2 TRBJ2-3 TRBV5-4 - CASSQGGATDTQYF TGTGCCAGCAGCCAGGGAGGGGCCACAGATACGCAGTATTTT
TRBD1 TRBJ2-3 TRBV25-1 - CARPDRCLTDTQYF TGTGCCAGGCCGGACAGGTGTCTCACAGATACGCAGTATTTT
- TRBJ1-2 TRBV5-6 - CASSLVWAGDYGYTF TGTGCCAGCAGCTTGGTATGGGCAGGGGACTATGGCTACACCTTC
- TRBJ2-7 TRBV14 few CASSPDPYEQYF TGTGCCAGCAGCCCTGACCCCTACGAGCAGTACTTC
- TRBJ2-7 TRBV21-1 - CASIPLRLGQGSYEQYF TGTGCCAGTATCCCTCTGCGTTTGGGACAGGGGTCGTACGAGCAGTACTTC
- TRBJ2-7 TRBV11-1 - CASSGGVEQYF TGTGCCAGCAGCGGTGGAGTGGAGCAGTACTTC
TRBD1 TRBJ2-5 TRBV13 few CASSLRTGEHEETQYF TGTGCCAGCAGCCTCCGGACAGGGGAACACGAGGAGACCCAGTACTTC
- TRBJ2-7 TRBV10-3 few CAISESLQRLDEQYF TGTGCCATCAGTGAGTCGTTACAGCGCCTAGACGAGCAGTACTTC
- TRBJ2-1 TRBV4-3 - CASSQVWGEAYNEQFF TGCGCCAGCAGCCAAGTCTGGGGGGAGGCCTACAATGAGCAGTTCTTC
TRBD2 TRBJ2-7 TRBV9 - CASSPSSGSGYEQYF TGTGCCAGCAGCCCGAGTAGCGGGAGCGGCTACGAGCAGTACTTC